This TCR beta chain emerged from a study of blood T cell repertoires in COVID-19 (dated by TCRdb to 2020 to 2021). Background on the whole study: The collaborator samples originated in the United States, Italy and Spain and spanned the acute and convalescent phases of COVID-19. Where available, HLA class I and class II types were obtained from metadata supplied by the sample provider rather than from assay-based typing. The samples were drawn from the first 160 participants of the ongoing ImmuneRACE study and from some 1,300 subjects provided by 6 global collaborators. A freely available public database, intended as a resource for researchers studying the immune response to SARS-CoV-2, is where the repertoires were released. The prospective study material was composed of cDNA or gDNA derived from T cells, B-cell-depleted T cells, or PBMCs. Subjects who had been exposed to COVID-19, were actively infected with it, or had recovered from it provided the deeply sampled blood TCRbeta repertoires that made up the dataset. The sample metadata nearly always contained a de-identified subject ID, COVID-19 status, age in years and sex. Paper-wide results and their limitations: Clinical and demographic metadata were provided uncurated, with the amount varying by source and participant.

The immunoSEQ Assay, a bias-controlled multiplex PCR, was used to amplify TCRbeta CDR3 regions from genomic DNA. The source study handled its data this way. Within the assay, amplification of reference gene primers was used to estimate how many nucleated cells each sample contained. To quantify the absolute abundance of each unique TCRbeta CDR3 rearrangement, sequence reads were collapsed and filtered. For each sample, productive Simpson clonality was calculated by taking the square root of Simpson's diversity index across productive rearrangements. TCRdb provides this immuneACCESS table in a form limited to in-frame rearrangements. Some clones are lacking; in checked studies, under half of them reflect an unresolved V gene, and why the rest are absent is not known. V and J calls and clone size are given by that table; D and trimming were obtained from the DNA. In all, the sample holds more than 110,000 clones, and 84% of those were seen once. About 5.5% of the sample is held by the ten biggest clonotypes.

Note on this clone: The antigen this receptor binds is unknown. Base qualities are not provided; no much larger clone lies one nucleotide away.

Clipping removes 6 bases from V and 2 bases from J, with 5 as the unmatched junction base count. In the germline V gene, CDR1 corresponds to MNHEY and CDR2 to SVGAGI. CDR3 length: 15 amino acids, cysteine to phenylalanine. Of all the DNA, just the CDR3 is kept, 45 bases in frame from base 1. Participants in the prospective study were enrolled through a virtual design, were aged about 18 to 90 years, and lived in approximately 25 United States geographic areas. In the prospective study, participants were assigned to cohorts based on the clinical history participants reported in a screening survey and a study questionnaire. Each participant in the prospective study had whole blood, serum and a nasopharyngeal or oropharyngeal swab collected by mobile phlebotomists. Participants in the prospective study had the option to provide additional blood draws and questionnaires over a roughly 2-month period. Prospective study blood samples were shipped either frozen or at room temperature before DNA extraction.

Specimen: PBMCs or T cells enriched from blood (not recorded which). The TCR was taken from a man aged 35-49 years with acute COVID-19. The rearrangement joined TRBV6-5 to TRBJ1-3, with 9 bases in between that match TRBD1. CDR3 reads: CASSGTGTAGNTIYF. The DNA sequence is as follows: TGTGCCAGCAGCGGGACAGGGACGGCTGGAAACACCATATATTTT.